One sample yielded the 14 T cell receptor beta chains listed below, sequenced in a study of shared clonotypes between healthy human individuals (dated by TCRdb to the early 2020s). Receptor libraries were prepared by the immunoSEQ multiplex PCR assay. In TCRdb, the immuneACCESS table is reduced to in-frame sequences with V and J assigned. These tables do not hold every clone; where another copy was compared, an unresolved V gene accounts for under half, and the others remain unexplained. The sample table holds 2 million to 2.5 million clones, of which nearly 97% were seen once. The ten largest clones add up to around 0.13% of the sample. The sequencing sample was made of naive CD4+ T cells sorted from blood. Sample cell subset or site, as interpreted from the label and publication: CD45RA+ positively selected. These TCRs come from a man aged 18 to 35 in good health.

V is TRBV4-3 and J is TRBJ2-1, with 7 bases fitting TRBD2. The V segment lost 1 base and the J segment 0 bases; nucleotides outside the gene matches: 6. CDR1 and CDR2 from the germline V gene are LGHNA and YSLEER. The CDR3 is 17 amino acids. CDR3 nucleotides: TGCGCCAGCAGCCAAGTGTCATGGACTAGCTCCTACAATGAGCAGTTCTTC. Translated: CASSQVSWTSSYNEQFF.

The genes are TRBV11-2 and TRBJ2-3, with a tentative D call TRBD1 (6 bases). The CDR3 extends over 13 amino acids. The germline gives CDR1 SGHAT, CDR2 FQNNGV. V was clipped by 0 bases and J by 8 bases, with 9 bases between them. In nucleotides, the CDR3 is TGTGCCAGCAGCTTAGACAGGGGTAGTACGCAGTATTTT. Protein: CASSLDRGSTQYF.

The gene calls are TRBV6-6 and TRBJ2-5, with D unclear. The CDR3 has 13 residues. CDR1 is MNHNY and CDR2 is SVGAGI in the germline V gene (reference sequence). V was shortened by 6 bases and J by 5 bases, with 13 bases between the two germline ends. CDR3 sequence reads: CASSTRLGETQYF. For the CDR3, the DNA is TGTGCCAGCAGCACCCGTCTCGGCGAGACCCAGTACTTC.

V gene TRBV5-1 combines with J gene TRBJ1-2, with unresolved D. Germline values: CDR1 SGHRS, CDR2 YFSETQ. This CDR3 has 13 residues. The ends were cut back, 7 bases at V and 5 bases at J, with 15 bases in the middle. CDR3 sequence (DNA): TGCGCCAGCGGAACGCAGGACCTATATGGCTACACCTTC. Protein sequence: CASGTQDLYGYTF.

The chain combines TRBV27 with TRBJ1-2; tentative D call: TRBD1 (6 bases). V was clipped by 9 bases and J by 2 bases, with 16 bases between them. The CDR3 loop spans 14 amino acids. Germline V gives CDR1 MNHEY, CDR2 SMNVEV (reference sequence). The CDR3, as DNA: TGTGCCAGTTCAGGGGCAGGGCGGAACTATGGCTACACCTTC. Translation gives CASSGAGRNYGYTF.

The chain recombines TRBV6-6 with TRBJ2-7, with D unclear. V gave up 5 bases and J gave up 3 bases, with 8 bases separating them. Per germline, CDR1 MNHNY and CDR2 SVGAGI (reference sequence). This CDR3 is built from 12 residues. The CDR3 is CASSRPDYEQYF. The CDR3 nucleotides read TGTGCCAGCAGTCGTCCCGACTACGAGCAGTACTTC.

This rearrangement joins TRBV6-6 to TRBJ2-1; 8 bases align to TRBD1. V trimming: 4 bases; J trimming: 4 bases; junction bases outside the gene matches: 3. Germline V gene data show CDR1 as MNHNY and CDR2 as SVGAGI (reference sequence). The CDR3 is made up of 14 amino acids. CDR3 bases: TGTGCCAGCAGTTCCCAGGGGGCTTACAATGAGCAGTTCTTC. This codes for CASSSQGAYNEQFF.

The chain recombines TRBV5-4 with TRBJ2-5; 12 positions agree with TRBD1. Germline V gene sequence: CDR1 SGHNT, CDR2 YYREEE (reference sequence). J gave up 5 bases and V 3 bases, and 11 bases lay outside the gene matches. The length of the CDR3 is 17 residues. CDR3 bases: TGTGCCAGCAGCTCAGATAAACGGGACAGGGGGCGGGAGACCCAGTACTTC. It specifies CASSSDKRDRGRETQYF. Complete variable domain (other parts from reference TRBV5-4 and TRBJ2-5): ETGVTQSPTHLIKTRGQQVTLRCSSQSGHNTVSWYQQALGQGPQFIFQYYREEENGRGNFPPRFSGLQFPNYSSELNVNALELDDSALYLCASSSDKRDRGRETQYFGPGTRLLVL.

The V call is TRBV4-3, the J call TRBJ2-1; D call uncertain. V lost 0 bases and J lost 4, with 7 bases in between. Per germline, CDR1 LGHNA and CDR2 YSLEER. The CDR3 is made up of 14 amino acids. This CDR3 is CASSQDLWYNEQFF. The CDR3 bases are TGCGCCAGCAGCCAAGATTTATGGTACAATGAGCAGTTCTTC.

The chain carries TRBV6-1 and TRBJ2-1, with D perhaps matching TRBD2 (6 bases). V shed 1 base and J shed 0 bases, with 10 bases lying between them. Germline CDR1 MNHNS, CDR2 SASEGT. The CDR3 is 16 residues long. CDR3 DNA sequence: TGTGCCAGCAGTGAAGGGGTCGGGAGCTCCTACAATGAGCAGTTCTTC. Translated: CASSEGVGSSYNEQFF.

CDR3 protein: CASSRLGARNEQYF. DNA of the CDR3: TGTGCCAGCAGCCGCCTCGGGGCTCGGAACGAGCAGTACTTC. The chain has TRBV6-5 and TRBJ2-7; D is perhaps TRBD1 or TRBD2 (5 bases each). The CDR3 is 14 amino acids. Trimming took off 6 bases at V and 5 bases at J, with 17 bases between the two ends. Germline V gene data show CDR1 as MNHEY and CDR2 as SVGAGI.

This chain links TRBV4-2 with TRBJ2-5; D not certain. The CDR3 runs to 13 residues. Trimming left V 0 bases short and J 5 bases short, with 7 bases between. The germline gives CDR1 LGHNA, CDR2 YNFKEQ. CDR3 DNA sequence: TGTGCCAGCAGCCAAGATAGAGTGGAGACCCAGTACTTC. Translated, it gives CASSQDRVETQYF.

In its sample, this clone was seen once. This rearrangement joins TRBV5-1 to TRBJ2-3; D assignment may be TRBD1 or TRBD2 (5 bases each). Germline CDR1 SGHRS, CDR2 YFSETQ. The CDR3 consists of 16 residues. V dropped 5 bases and J dropped 6 bases, with 22 bases sitting between them. The DNA of the CDR3 is TGCGCCAGCAGTCTGGGGGTCGGGGCGCGTCCCGATACGCAGTATTTT. Its translation is CASSLGVGARPDTQYF.

The rearrangement links TRBV7-2 to TRBJ2-1; no definite D call. V was cut by 4 bases and J by 14 bases, with 15 bases left in between. The CDR3 loop spans 12 amino acids. The germline V gene has CDR1 SGHTA and CDR2 FQGNSA. CDR3 sequence: CASSSDLDREFF. CDR3 DNA sequence: TGTGCCAGCAGCTCCGATCTAGATAGGGAGTTCTTC.